This T cell receptor (beta chain) was retrieved from a study of CD8+ T cells in alopecia areata. Germline V lookup: CDR1 SGDLS, CDR2 YYNGEE. V gave up 0 bases and J gave up 2 bases, with 7 bases separating them. CDR3 length: 14 amino acids. Documented treatment: oral pan-JAK inhibitor, 5-10 mg twice daily. The authors extracted RNA and reverse transcribed it into cDNA as the sequencing template. This table comes from immunoSEQ multiplex PCR, and its TCRdb copy is limited to in-frame clones, with some not included. Of fewer than 150,000 clones in the sample, roughly four fifths were seen once. This chain links TRBV9 with TRBJ2-3; D not certain. Source: CD8+ T cells sorted from blood, taken at week 4, from a patient treated with tofacitinib. The receptor was derived from a human donor with alopecia areata. The CDR3 DNA follows: TGTGCCAGCAGCGTAGTGGATGCCACAGATACGCAGTATTTT. It codes for CASSVVDATDTQYF.